This TCR beta chain was recorded in a study of technical replicates of blood from a few donors. Sequencing used immunoSEQ multiplex PCR; TCRdb keeps in-frame clones, though not all of them. The sample shows around 65,000 clones, about 87% of them seen only once. Trimming cost V 2 bases and J 7 bases, with 11 bases left between them. Germline V lookup: CDR1 SNHLY, CDR2 FYNNEI. The CDR3 runs 13 residues. The source material was PBMCs. The rearrangement links TRBV2 to TRBJ1-2; a possible D gene is TRBD1 (5 bases). This TCR was sampled from a human donor in good health. Some clones in this sample may be carry-over from other donors' samples. As DNA, the CDR3 is TGTGCCAGCAGTGAAAGTGGGACTCGTGGCTACACCTTC. It encodes CASSESGTRGYTF.